This is a list of T cell receptor beta chains from one sample in a study of blood T cell repertoires in COVID-19. Method: immunoSEQ multiplex PCR; TCRdb's copy keeps in-frame clones and lacks some. The sample records some 50,000 clones, less than 90% being singletons. The sample consisted of peripheral blood. These receptors were obtained from a middle-aged man with acute or convalescent COVID-19. CDR3s include the opening cysteine and the closing phenylalanine or tryptophan. A D gene is named only where the DNA matches it firmly. Clone size, where shown, is once, few, many, or a class for clones that have expanded.

>NA|TRBV20-1|TRBJ1-2|NA
CSASSQGLRYTF
TGCAGTGCTAGTTCTCAGGGATTGCGCTACACCTTC
>NA|TRBV2|TRBJ2-1|NA
CASRERLGVGEQFF
TGTGCCAGCAGAGAGAGACTAGGAGTGGGTGAGCAGTTCTTC
>NA|TRBV6-5|TRBJ1-5|NA
CASSYRGGNQPQHF
TGTGCCAGCAGTTACCGGGGAGGGAATCAGCCCCAGCATTTT
>NA|TRBV29-1|TRBJ2-3|TRBD1
CSVGAGQGAADTQYF
TGCAGCGTTGGGGCAGGACAGGGGGCCGCAGATACGCAGTATTTT
>NA|TRBV7-7|TRBJ1-1|NA
CANMLDPGVQNTEAFF
TGTGCTAACATGCTGGACCCGGGAGTACAGAACACTGAAGCTTTCTTT
>NA|TRBV7-2|TRBJ1-5|TRBD1
CASSLSTGQPQHF
TGTGCCAGCAGCTTATCGACAGGGCAGCCCCAGCATTTT
>once|TRBV11-2|TRBJ2-2|TRBD2
CASNTRASGRDGELFF
TGTGCCAGCAACACTCGGGCTAGCGGGAGAGACGGGGAGCTGTTTTTT
>NA|TRBV30|TRBJ1-5|NA
CAWSVQRKVRQDQPQHF
TGTGCCTGGAGTGTACAACGGAAGGTCCGTCAGGATCAGCCCCAGCATTTT
>NA|TRBV18|TRBJ1-2|TRBD1
CASSKSGQGANYGYTF
TGTGCCAGCTCCAAGTCGGGACAGGGAGCTAACTATGGCTACACCTTC
>NA|TRBV2|TRBJ2-1|NA
CASSDRTREQFF
TGTGCCAGCAGTGATAGGACACGGGAGCAGTTCTTC
>few|TRBV18|TRBJ2-7|NA
CASSPVRQGGYEQYF
TGTGCCAGCTCACCAGTAAGGCAGGGGGGCTACGAGCAGTACTTC
>once|TRBV9|TRBJ2-5|NA
CASSVGASLETQYF
TGTGCCAGCAGCGTAGGGGCGTCCTTAGAGACCCAGTACTTC
>few|TRBV6-5|TRBJ1-2|NA
CASSPQGGGIGYTF
TGTGCCAGCAGTCCCCAGGGAGGGGGAATTGGCTACACCTTC
>NA|TRBV7-9|TRBJ1-1|TRBD1
CASSSQGTVAFF
TGTGCCAGCAGCTCACAGGGGACCGTAGCTTTCTTT
>few|TRBV27|TRBJ2-7|NA
CASSLDSSYEQYF
TGTGCCAGCAGCCTGGACAGTAGCTACGAGCAGTACTTC
>NA|TRBV7-6|TRBJ2-3|NA
CASSFARDTQYF
TGTGCCAGCAGCTTTGCGCGAGATACGCAGTATTTT